Each of the 26 T cell receptor beta chains below was sequenced from the same sample in a study of cytomegalovirus exposure and HLA in healthy donors. It was with 60 Vbeta and 13 Jbeta primers that the PCR ran. Libraries were prepared by immunoSEQ multiplex PCR; TCRdb keeps only in-frame clonotypes and omits some of them. This table has some 140,000 clones, about 76% appearing once. The sequencing input was PBMCs. These receptors originate from a woman in her 40s in good health and CMV-seronegative.

The chain carries TRBV30 and TRBJ1-3; D perhaps matches TRBD1 (6 bases). Deletions cut 1 base from V and 4 bases from J, with 8 bases between. The CDR3 totals 13 residues. Germline V gene lookup returns CDR1 GTSNPN and CDR2 SVGIG (reference sequence). The CDR3: CAWSGGHGNTIYF. Written as DNA, the CDR3 is TGTGCCTGGAGTGGGGGGCACGGAAACACCATATATTTT.

The gene calls are TRBV28 and TRBJ2-7; TRBD2 might be the D (6 bases). V was cut by 3 bases and J by 3 bases, with 12 bases left in between. The V gene's germline CDR1 is MDHEN and CDR2 SYDVKM. The CDR3 contains 14 residues. This chain's CDR3 is CASSLSRRVYEQYF. CDR3 bases: TGTGCCAGCAGTTTGAGTCGGAGGGTCTACGAGCAGTACTTC.

J is TRBJ2-1 and V is TRBV5-1; 11 bases agree with TRBD2. This CDR3 contains 15 residues. V dropped 2 bases and J dropped 6; count of bases not matched to a gene: 4. CDR1 is SGHRS, CDR2 YFSETQ, per germline. CDR3 residues: CASSLVTSGGNEQFF. In DNA form, the CDR3 reads TGCGCCAGCAGCTTAGTCACTAGCGGGGGCAATGAGCAGTTCTTC.

The chain carries TRBV6-6 and TRBJ1-5; 7 nucleotides agree with TRBD1. Germline CDR1 MNHNY, CDR2 SVGAGI (reference sequence). V gave up 5 bases and J gave up 1 base; unmatched junction bases: 8. The CDR3 has 16 residues. CDR3 amino acids: CASSPTGAKSNQPQHF. The DNA of the CDR3 is TGTGCCAGCAGTCCTACAGGGGCGAAAAGCAATCAGCCCCAGCATTTT.

V usage is TRBV29-1 and J usage is TRBJ2-3, with TRBD2 matching over 8 bases. Germline V gene sequence: CDR1 SQVTM, CDR2 ANQGSEA. There are 17 residues in the CDR3. Unmatched junction bases numbered 12, after V lost 4 bases and J lost 0 bases. The chain's CDR3 is CSVGEGPTSGSTDTQYF. The DNA for the CDR3 is TGCAGCGTTGGAGAGGGGCCTACTAGCGGCAGCACAGATACGCAGTATTTT.

The gene calls are TRBV10-1 and TRBJ2-2; maybe TRBD2 (5 bases). The CDR3 loop spans 17 amino acids. Germline CDR1 reads WNHNN; CDR2 reads SYGVQD (reference sequence). V dropped 0 bases and J dropped 3 bases, with 14 bases sitting between them. The CDR3 DNA reads TGCGCCAGCAGTGAGTCGGGAAGGACTTGGGACACCGGGGAGCTGTTTTTT. Its translation is CASSESGRTWDTGELFF.

This clone turned up a few times. This chain links TRBV7-9 with TRBJ1-3, with 7 bases fitting TRBD1. Trimming took 0 bases from V and 7 from J; bases not matched to a gene: 0. Germline lookup yields CDR1 SEHNR and CDR2 FQNEAQ (reference sequence). This CDR3 comprises 13 residues. Written as DNA, the CDR3 is TGTGCCAGCAGCTTAGCACAGGGGAACACCATATATTTT. It codes for CASSLAQGNTIYF.

A single count supports this clone. The chain recombines TRBV9 with TRBJ2-1; TRBD1 matches at 10 bases. Germline values: CDR1 SGDLS, CDR2 YYNGEE. The CDR3 loop spans 14 amino acids. V lost 6 bases to trimming and J lost 8 bases; unmatched junction nucleotides: 8. The CDR3 DNA reads TGTGCCAGCAAGTTGGGACAGGGGTCGGATGAGCAGTTCTTC. Translating gives CASKLGQGSDEQFF.

This clone was observed a single time. This chain links TRBV7-9 with TRBJ2-3, with D possibly TRBD1 on 6 matching bases. With 6 bases removed from V and 4 bases from J, the gap between germline ends came to 8 bases. The CDR3 consists of 12 residues. The germline CDR1 and CDR2 sequences are SEHNR and FQNEAQ (reference sequence). The CDR3 is CASRGAADTQYF. CDR3 sequence (DNA): TGTGCCAGCAGGGGGGCGGCAGATACGCAGTATTTT.

The chain has TRBV30 and TRBJ1-2; 10 bases align to TRBD1. This CDR3 has 17 residues. The V gene's germline CDR1 is GTSNPN and CDR2 SVGIG (reference sequence). The ends lost 3 bases at V and 2 bases at J; junction bases unmatched: 12. The CDR3 coding sequence is TGTGCCTGGAGGATCCGGGACAGGGGCGCCGGCAACTATGGCTACACCTTC. Translation gives CAWRIRDRGAGNYGYTF.

The CDR3 loop is CASRRQGMNTEAFF. Here the CDR3 DNA reads TGTGCCAGCAGAAGACAGGGAATGAACACTGAAGCTTTCTTT. V gene TRBV28 combines with J gene TRBJ1-1; TRBD1 matches 7 bases. V shed 6 bases and J 0 bases; nucleotides not matched to a gene: 4. The CDR3 runs 14 residues. The germline V gene encodes CDR1 MDHEN and CDR2 SYDVKM.

The rearrangement links TRBV7-6 to TRBJ1-2, with D maybe TRBD1 (6 bases). The V gene lost 5 bases and the J gene lost 8 bases, with 21 bases spanning the gap. This CDR3 region has 15 residues. Per germline, CDR1 SGHVS and CDR2 FNYEAQ. In DNA, the CDR3 is TGTGCCAGCAGCCATACAGAACAGGGAATCTGGGGCTACACCTTC. It is translated as CASSHTEQGIWGYTF.

This chain connects TRBV5-8 to TRBJ2-7; 9 positions agree with TRBD1. The CDR3 is 13 amino acids. J gave up 9 bases and V 4 bases, and 8 bases lay outside the gene matches. Per germline, CDR1 SGHTS and CDR2 YDEGEE. Written as DNA, the CDR3 is TGTGCCAGCAGCCCCGGGACAGGGACCGCGCAGTACTTC. This encodes CASSPGTGTAQYF.

This chain links TRBV2 with TRBJ1-6; unclear D gene. The V gene's germline CDR1 is SNHLY and CDR2 FYNNEI. V gave up 10 bases and J gave up 7 bases, with 17 bases separating them. The CDR3 sequence is 14 residues long. The CDR3 is CATTRERKNSPLHF. The CDR3 nucleotides read TGTGCCACCACAAGGGAGAGAAAAAATTCACCCCTCCACTTT.

This clone was seen once. The chain recombines TRBV6-4 with TRBJ1-1; D is undetermined. The V gene's germline CDR1 is MRHNA and CDR2 SNTAGT. CDR3 size: 14 residues. V was pared by 3 bases and J by 1 base, with 9 bases between. The chain's CDR3 is CASSDFAGNTEAFF. CDR3 nucleotide sequence: TGTGCCAGCAGTGATTTTGCCGGGAACACTGAAGCTTTCTTT.

The V and J genes are TRBV10-3 and TRBJ1-1, with D uncertain. The CDR3 has 13 amino acids. CDR1 and CDR2 from the germline V gene are ENHRY and SYGVKD. V was trimmed by 8 bases and J by 3 bases, leaving 13 bases between them. This chain's CDR3 is CAIGEGSHTEAFF. CDR3 nucleotide sequence: TGTGCCATCGGGGAAGGGAGTCACACTGAAGCTTTCTTT.

The V gene is TRBV5-1, the J gene TRBJ2-5; maybe TRBD2 (6 bases). V dropped 0 bases and J dropped 3 bases, with 9 bases sitting between them. Germline V lookup: CDR1 SGHRS, CDR2 YFSETQ. The CDR3 is 14 residues long. In DNA, the CDR3 is TGCGCCAGCAGCTTGGGGCGGGGAGAAGAGACCCAGTACTTC. Residues: CASSLGRGEETQYF.

The CDR3 here is CASSQLGQETQYF. The CDR3 bases are TGTGCCAGCAGCCAGCTCGGGCAAGAGACCCAGTACTTC. This chain uses TRBV27 with TRBJ2-5; D is unresolved. Germline loops: CDR1 MNHEY, CDR2 SMNVEV (reference sequence). V lost 6 bases, J lost 2 bases, and 10 bases lay in between. The CDR3 spans 13 residues.

The genes are TRBV4-3 and TRBJ1-2; TRBD1 agrees at 9 bases. The CDR3 runs 15 residues. J was trimmed by 8 bases and V by 3 bases; bases with no gene match: 10. Per germline, CDR1 LGHNA and CDR2 YSLEER. The CDR3 DNA reads as TGCGCCAGCAGCCACAGATTGGGACAGGGAACAGGCTACACCTTC. This codes for CASSHRLGQGTGYTF.

The genes are TRBV18 and TRBJ1-6; TRBD1 matches at 7 bases. V shed 3 bases and J 8 bases; nucleotides not matched to a gene: 4. Per the germline V gene, CDR1 is KGHSH and CDR2 is LQKENI. The CDR3 covers 14 residues. The CDR3 DNA follows: TGTGCCAGCTCACCCGGGACAGACTATTCACCCCTCCACTTT. Encoded protein: CASSPGTDYSPLHF. Filled out from reference TRBV18 and TRBJ1-6, the complete variable domain reads NAGVMQNPRHLVRRRGQEARLRCSPMKGHSHVYWYRQLPEEGLKFMVYLQKENIIDESGMPKERFSAEFPKEGPSILRIQQVVRGDSAAYFCASSPGTDYSPLHFGNGTRLTVT.

V usage is TRBV5-1 and J usage is TRBJ2-7, with D perhaps matching TRBD1 (5 bases). Germline assignment: CDR1 SGHRS and CDR2 YFSETQ. The CDR3 spans 15 residues. V lost 1 base and J 0 bases, leaving 11 bases between the germline ends. The CDR3 reads CASSLSGSSSYEQYF. The CDR3 coding sequence is TGCGCCAGCAGCTTGTCAGGGTCGAGCTCCTACGAGCAGTACTTC.

The genes are TRBV28 and TRBJ1-1; no clear D gene. The V end lost 2 bases, the J end lost 1 base, and 5 bases lay between the germline ends. The CDR3 extends over 13 amino acids. Germline CDR1 MDHEN, CDR2 SYDVKM. The CDR3 spells CASSLGRNTEAFF. The CDR3 nucleotides read TGTGCCAGCAGTTTAGGGCGGAACACTGAAGCTTTCTTT.

The V gene is TRBV27, the J gene TRBJ1-1; D may be TRBD1 (6 bases). Trimming shortened V by 5 bases and J by 7 bases, and 14 bases separated the two germline ends. Per the germline V gene, CDR1 is MNHEY and CDR2 is SMNVEV (reference sequence). This CDR3 region has 13 residues. This chain's CDR3 is CASSIGGAGEAFF. In nucleotides, the CDR3 is TGTGCCAGCAGTATTGGGGGCGCAGGTGAAGCTTTCTTT.

The V call is TRBV5-1, the J call TRBJ2-7; 11 bases map to TRBD2. The CDR3 loop spans 18 amino acids. The ends lost 4 bases at V and 7 bases at J; junction bases unmatched: 19. Germline loops: CDR1 SGHRS, CDR2 YFSETQ. The CDR3 region is CASSISPVAGGPSKEQYF. As DNA, the CDR3 is TGCGCCAGCAGCATCTCTCCTGTAGCGGGGGGGCCGTCAAAAGAGCAGTACTTC.

V usage is TRBV9 and J usage is TRBJ1-5, with D possibly TRBD1 on 5 matching bases. CDR3 length: 12 residues. V lost 3 bases and J 9 bases, leaving 10 bases between the germline ends. The germline V gene encodes CDR1 SGDLS and CDR2 YYNGEE. The chain's CDR3 is CASSGGGGPQHF. In DNA, the CDR3 is TGTGCCAGCAGCGGCGGGGGGGGGCCCCAGCATTTT. Full variable domain (remainder filled in from reference TRBV9 and TRBJ1-5): DSGVTQTPKHLITATGQRVTLRCSPRSGDLSVYWYQQSLDQGLQFLIQYYNGEERAKGNILERFSAQQFPDLHSELNLSSLELGDSALYFCASSGGGGPQHFGDGTRLSIL.

The chain employs TRBV4-1 and TRBJ2-1, with TRBD2 matching over 10 bases. Unmatched junction bases numbered 12, after V lost 4 bases and J lost 9 bases. The CDR3 has 16 amino acids. Germline V gene sequence: CDR1 MGHRA, CDR2 YSYEKL. The CDR3 spells CASSPKRSGGAGEQFF. CDR3 DNA sequence: TGCGCCAGCAGCCCAAAACGGAGCGGGGGGGCCGGTGAGCAGTTCTTC.